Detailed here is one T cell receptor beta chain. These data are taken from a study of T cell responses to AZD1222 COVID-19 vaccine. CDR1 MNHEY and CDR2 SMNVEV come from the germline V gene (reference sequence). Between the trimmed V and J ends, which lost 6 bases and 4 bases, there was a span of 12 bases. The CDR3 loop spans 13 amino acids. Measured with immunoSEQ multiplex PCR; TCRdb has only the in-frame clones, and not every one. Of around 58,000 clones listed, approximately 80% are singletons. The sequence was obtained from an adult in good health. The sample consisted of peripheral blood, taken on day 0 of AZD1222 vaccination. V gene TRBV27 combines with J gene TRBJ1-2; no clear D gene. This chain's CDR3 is CASSTGPSYGYTF. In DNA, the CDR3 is TGTGCCAGCAGCACCGGGCCATCCTATGGCTACACCTTC.